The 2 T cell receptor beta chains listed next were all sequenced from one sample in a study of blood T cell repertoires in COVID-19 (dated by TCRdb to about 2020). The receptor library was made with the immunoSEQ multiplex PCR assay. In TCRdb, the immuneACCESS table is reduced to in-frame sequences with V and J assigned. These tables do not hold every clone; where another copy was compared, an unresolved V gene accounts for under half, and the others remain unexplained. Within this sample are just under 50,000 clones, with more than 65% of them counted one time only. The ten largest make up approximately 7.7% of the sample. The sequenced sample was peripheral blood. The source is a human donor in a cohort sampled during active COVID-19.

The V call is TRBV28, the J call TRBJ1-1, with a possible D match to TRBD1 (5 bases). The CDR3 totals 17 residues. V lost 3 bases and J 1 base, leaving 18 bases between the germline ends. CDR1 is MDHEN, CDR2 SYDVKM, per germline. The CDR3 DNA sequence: TGTGCCAGCAGTTTTTCCACGCGGGGGGGGTGGAACACTGAAGCTTTCTTT. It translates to CASSFSTRGGWNTEAFF.

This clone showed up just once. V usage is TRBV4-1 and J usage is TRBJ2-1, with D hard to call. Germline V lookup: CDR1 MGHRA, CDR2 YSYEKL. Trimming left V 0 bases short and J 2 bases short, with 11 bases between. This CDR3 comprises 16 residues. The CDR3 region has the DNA TGCGCCAGCAGCCAAGACGAGTTAAACGCCTACAATGAGCAGTTCTTC. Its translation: CASSQDELNAYNEQFF.